Below are 27 T cell receptor beta chains sequenced from a single sample in a study of Tregs in tolerant kidney transplant recipients. Generated by immunoSEQ multiplex PCR, the TCRdb table keeps only in-frame clones and is missing some. The sample shows tens of thousands of clones, over 85% of them seen only once. Recipients received nonmyeloablative bone marrow transplants from related graft donors, with transient mixed chimerism. Source: CD4+ T cells from blood (PBMCs), taken 12 months after the transplant. Every receptor here comes from a human patient who received a combined kidney and bone marrow transplant. A subset of T cells may come from the graft donor.

This rearrangement joins TRBV6-6 to TRBJ1-1, with TRBD1 matching 7 bases. Germline V gene data show CDR1 as MNHNY and CDR2 as SVGAGI (reference sequence). The CDR3 has 15 residues. V lost 2 bases, J lost 1 base, and 4 bases stayed unmatched. The CDR3 loop reads CASSYQGVSNTEAFF. The CDR3 nucleotides are TGTGCCAGCAGTTACCAGGGGGTTTCGAACACTGAAGCTTTCTTT.

This clone was detected only once. The gene calls are TRBV5-1 and TRBJ1-1; tentatively, D is TRBD1 (5 bases). CDR1 SGHRS and CDR2 YFSETQ come from the germline V gene. This CDR3 contains 14 residues. V was clipped by 2 bases and J by 3 bases, with 11 bases between them. CDR3 bases: TGCGCCAGCAGCTTTAGGGGTGCTGACACTGAAGCTTTCTTT. It is translated as CASSFRGADTEAFF.

The chain joins TRBV6-5 to TRBJ1-1; D might be TRBD1 (6 bases). The ends were cut back, 5 bases at V and 0 bases at J, with 7 bases in the middle. Germline V gives CDR1 MNHEY, CDR2 SVGAGI. The CDR3 has 13 amino acids. CDR3 DNA sequence: TGTGCCAGCAGTACAGGGCTGAACACTGAAGCTTTCTTT. Encoded protein: CASSTGLNTEAFF.

The chain uses TRBV7-8 and TRBJ1-1, with a weak D call TRBD1 (5 bases). Germline CDR1 reads SGHVS; CDR2 reads FQNEAQ. The CDR3 length is 17 residues. V shed 0 bases and J shed 1 base, with 15 bases lying between them. CDR3 nucleotides: TGTGCCAGCAGCTTAGCTCTTCCAGGGATAACGAACACTGAAGCTTTCTTT. Amino acids: CASSLALPGITNTEAFF. The full variable domain, with the rest looked up from reference TRBV7-8 and TRBJ1-1, is GAGVSQSPRYKVAKRGQDVALRCDPISGHVSLFWYQQALGQGPEFLTYFQNEAQLDKSGLPSDRFFAERPEGSVSTLKIQRTQQEDSAVYLCASSLALPGITNTEAFFGQGTRLTVV.

V is TRBV18 and J is TRBJ2-3, with 8 bases matching TRBD2. Trimming removed 3 bases from V and 4 bases from J; junction bases left unmatched: 9. Germline CDR1 and CDR2: KGHSH and LQKENI. CDR3 length equals 16 residues. CDR3 DNA sequence: TGTGCCAGCTCACCGGGATTGGGCGGGAGGCCAGATACGCAGTATTTT. This translates into CASSPGLGGRPDTQYF.

This clone was counted once. Written as DNA, the CDR3 is TGTGCCAGCAGCCCCGGGAGACTAGCCTACGAGCAGTACTTC. The encoded protein is CASSPGRLAYEQYF. The gene calls are TRBV7-2 and TRBJ2-7; possible D gene TRBD2, 6 bases. The V gene lost 5 bases and the J gene lost 2 bases, with 13 bases spanning the gap. In germline, CDR1 is SGHTA, CDR2 FQGNSA. This CDR3 comprises 14 residues.

On this clone itself: Other DNA sequences in this specimen translate into the identical CDR3. This chain uses TRBV18 with TRBJ2-7; 7 bases map to TRBD1. Trimming at V came to 1 base and at J to 4 bases, leaving 4 bases not matched to a gene. The CDR3 covers 14 residues. The germline CDR1 and CDR2 sequences are KGHSH and LQKENI. The DNA of the CDR3 is TGTGCCAGCTCACCACAGGGGGCGTCTTACGAGCAGTACTTC. Translating it yields CASSPQGASYEQYF.

About this clone: Other DNA variants within this sample encode the same CDR3. The chain combines TRBV19 with TRBJ1-6, with D tentatively TRBD1 (5 bases). Germline CDR1 reads LNHDA; CDR2 reads SQIVND (reference sequence). Deletions cut 4 bases from V and 7 bases from J, with 11 bases between. The CDR3 spans 14 residues. The CDR3 DNA sequence: TGTGCCAGTAGTACCCGGGACTCCAATTCACCCCTCCACTTT. Translating gives CASSTRDSNSPLHF.

A single count supports this clone. The gene calls are TRBV7-2 and TRBJ2-1, with 10 bases matching TRBD2. The germline V gene has CDR1 SGHTA and CDR2 FQGNSA. Trimming at V came to 6 bases and at J to 5 bases, leaving 7 bases not matched to a gene. The CDR3 loop spans 15 amino acids. The CDR3 DNA reads TGTGCCAGCAGAACCAAGGGACTAGCGAACAATGAGCAGTTCTTC. Its translation is CASRTKGLANNEQFF.

The gene calls are TRBV2 and TRBJ2-3; TRBD2 matches at 9 bases. Germline CDR1 is SNHLY and CDR2 is FYNNEI. J was trimmed by 5 bases and V by 1 base; bases with no gene match: 1. The CDR3 is made up of 14 amino acids. For the CDR3, the DNA is TGTGCCAGCAGTGAAGTAGCGGGAGTAGATACGCAGTATTTT. Protein sequence: CASSEVAGVDTQYF. Supplemented by reference TRBV2 and TRBJ2-3, the full variable domain reads EPEVTQTPSHQVTQMGQEVILRCVPISNHLYFYWYRQILGQKVEFLVSFYNNEISEKSEIFDDQFSVERPDGSNFTLKIRSTKLEDSAMYFCASSEVAGVDTQYFGPGTRLTVL.

The J gene is TRBJ2-7, the V gene TRBV29-1, with 8 bases that match TRBD2. From germline, CDR1 is SQVTM and CDR2 ANQGSEA. V dropped 7 bases and J dropped 2; count of bases not matched to a gene: 4. The CDR3 is made up of 12 amino acids. CDR3 nucleotide sequence: TGCAGCGCGGGGGGACTAGCCTACGAGCAGTACTTC. It encodes CSAGGLAYEQYF.

This chain links TRBV2 with TRBJ1-5; no reliable D call. The CDR3 has 15 amino acids. Germline V gene sequence: CDR1 SNHLY, CDR2 FYNNEI. Trimming took 7 bases from V and 0 from J, leaving 13 bases between them. CDR3 in amino acids: CASKVTADSNQPQHF. CDR3 DNA sequence: TGTGCCAGCAAGGTTACAGCCGATAGCAATCAGCCCCAGCATTTT.

The V call is TRBV4-3, the J call TRBJ2-7, with 9 bases matching TRBD2. The CDR3 contains 17 residues. Germline lookup yields CDR1 LGHNA and CDR2 YSLEER. J lost 4 bases, V lost 4 bases, and 14 bases had no gene match. In nucleotides, the CDR3 is TGCGCCAGCAGCCTGTTGTTGGGCGGGAGGGCCGGATACGAGCAGTACTTC. Its translation: CASSLLLGGRAGYEQYF.

The chain recombines TRBV27 with TRBJ2-7, with TRBD1 as a possible D gene (5 bases). This CDR3 has 13 amino acids. Germline loops: CDR1 MNHEY, CDR2 SMNVEV (reference sequence). V lost 2 bases, J lost 3 bases, and 8 bases lay in between. Here the CDR3 reads CASSLTRDYEQYF. The CDR3 DNA follows: TGTGCCAGCAGTTTAACCAGGGACTACGAGCAGTACTTC.

This chain connects TRBV5-4 to TRBJ1-1; D might be TRBD1 (6 bases). The CDR3 spans 13 residues. V was trimmed by 3 bases and J by 4 bases, leaving 10 bases between them. In germline, CDR1 is SGHNT, CDR2 YYREEE (reference sequence). The CDR3 nucleotides read TGTGCCAGCAGCTCGTACAGGGTCACTGAAGCTTTCTTT. As protein: CASSSYRVTEAFF.

The chain couples TRBV28 to TRBJ1-2; 8 bases are a match to TRBD1. Germline V CDR1 and CDR2: MDHEN, SYDVKM. J gave up 1 base and V 5 bases, and 3 bases lay outside the gene matches. The CDR3 totals 14 residues. The CDR3 loop reads CASSRDRSNYGYTF. CDR3 coding DNA: TGTGCCAGCAGTCGGGACAGGAGTAACTATGGCTACACCTTC.

The CDR3 DNA sequence: TGCAGCGTTGGGACAGGGGTTGGCTACACCTTC. It translates to CSVGTGVGYTF. The chain combines TRBV29-1 with TRBJ1-2, with 9 bases that match TRBD1. The trim removed 4 bases at V and 7 bases at J, leaving 1 base unmatched. Germline loops: CDR1 SQVTM, CDR2 ANQGSEA. This CDR3 comprises 11 residues.

The rearrangement joins TRBV27 to TRBJ2-2; 15 nucleotides align to TRBD2. Germline CDR1 and CDR2: MNHEY and SMNVEV (reference sequence). The CDR3 covers 16 residues. V was clipped by 6 bases and J by 5 bases; unmatched bases: 4. The CDR3 here is CASSPGTSGGTGELFF. The CDR3 DNA follows: TGTGCCAGCAGCCCAGGGACTAGCGGGGGGACCGGGGAGCTGTTTTTT.

The V gene is TRBV11-2, the J gene TRBJ1-2, with D hard to call. The CDR3 contains 11 residues. V was trimmed by 5 bases and J by 1 base, leaving 2 bases between them. Germline assignment: CDR1 SGHAT and CDR2 FQNNGV. The CDR3 loop reads CASSLNYGYTF. DNA of the CDR3: TGTGCCAGCAGCCTTAACTATGGCTACACCTTC.

The chain uses TRBV2 and TRBJ2-2; 7 bases match TRBD2. Per germline, CDR1 SNHLY and CDR2 FYNNEI. The CDR3 spans 14 residues. J was trimmed by 2 bases and V by 8 bases; bases with no gene match: 5. This CDR3 reads CASVLAVNTGELFF. The CDR3 nucleotides are TGTGCCAGCGTCCTAGCGGTCAACACCGGGGAGCTGTTTTTT.

The chain employs TRBV7-8 and TRBJ2-5; 12 bases line up with TRBD2. Matching the DNA end better, TRBJ2-7 makes the J call doubtful. CDR1 is SGHVS, CDR2 FQNEAQ, per germline. This CDR3 spans 15 amino acids. The CDR3 DNA is TGTGCCAGCAGCCCGGAGACTAGCGGGAGTACCGAGCAGTACTTC. This codes for CASSPETSGSTEQYF.

CDR3 sequence: CASSSTGVSSTDTQYF. Written as DNA, the CDR3 is TGTGCCAGTAGTTCGACAGGGGTTTCAAGCACAGATACGCAGTATTTT. The chain recombines TRBV19 with TRBJ2-3, with 8 bases matching TRBD1. The CDR3 runs to 16 residues. Germline V gives CDR1 LNHDA, CDR2 SQIVND (reference sequence). Trimming at V came to 5 bases and at J to 0 bases, leaving 7 bases not matched to a gene.

In the case of this clone: Distinct nucleotide sequences in the sample also encode this CDR3. This chain joins TRBV7-9 and TRBJ1-6; D unresolved. Germline V lookup: CDR1 SEHNR, CDR2 FQNEAQ (reference sequence). The V end was cut by 2 bases, the J end by 7 bases, with 6 bases between. The CDR3 extends over 13 amino acids. The CDR3 region has the DNA TGTGCCAGCAGCTTACCTAAGAATTCACCCCTCCACTTT. Translation gives CASSLPKNSPLHF.

The chain combines TRBV6-5 with TRBJ2-5; TRBD1 is a possible D gene (6 bases). The CDR3 consists of 12 residues. V shed 5 bases and J shed 5 bases, with 9 bases lying between them. Germline V gene lookup returns CDR1 MNHEY and CDR2 SVGAGI. The CDR3: CASSRTEETQYF. CDR3 DNA: TGTGCCAGCAGTCGGACAGAGGAGACCCAGTACTTC.

The chain recombines TRBV27 with TRBJ2-5, with 9 positions matching TRBD1. V lost 6 bases to trimming and J lost 2 bases; unmatched junction nucleotides: 4. From germline, CDR1 is MNHEY and CDR2 SMNVEV (reference sequence). The CDR3 length is 14 residues. CDR3 in DNA: TGTGCCAGCAGCGGGACAGGGTTTCAAGAGACCCAGTACTTC. Residues: CASSGTGFQETQYF.

This clone was picked up a small number of times. The V gene is TRBV5-1, the J gene TRBJ2-3; weak D call: TRBD2 (6 bases). V was clipped by 4 bases and J by 0 bases, with 12 bases between them. This CDR3 has 15 residues. Germline CDR1 and CDR2: SGHRS and YFSETQ. CDR3 region: CASSAASASTDTQYF. The CDR3 DNA reads as TGCGCCAGCAGCGCCGCTAGCGCGAGCACAGATACGCAGTATTTT.

This clone was counted a few times. The rearrangement links TRBV7-9 to TRBJ1-3; 7 bases are a match to TRBD1. With V trimmed by 5 bases and J by 10 bases, 5 bases remained unmatched. The CDR3 has 12 amino acids. Germline V gives CDR1 SEHNR, CDR2 FQNEAQ (reference sequence). CDR3 DNA sequence: TGTGCCAGCAGCCAGGGCAGGGGGACCATATATTTT. Encoded protein: CASSQGRGTIYF.